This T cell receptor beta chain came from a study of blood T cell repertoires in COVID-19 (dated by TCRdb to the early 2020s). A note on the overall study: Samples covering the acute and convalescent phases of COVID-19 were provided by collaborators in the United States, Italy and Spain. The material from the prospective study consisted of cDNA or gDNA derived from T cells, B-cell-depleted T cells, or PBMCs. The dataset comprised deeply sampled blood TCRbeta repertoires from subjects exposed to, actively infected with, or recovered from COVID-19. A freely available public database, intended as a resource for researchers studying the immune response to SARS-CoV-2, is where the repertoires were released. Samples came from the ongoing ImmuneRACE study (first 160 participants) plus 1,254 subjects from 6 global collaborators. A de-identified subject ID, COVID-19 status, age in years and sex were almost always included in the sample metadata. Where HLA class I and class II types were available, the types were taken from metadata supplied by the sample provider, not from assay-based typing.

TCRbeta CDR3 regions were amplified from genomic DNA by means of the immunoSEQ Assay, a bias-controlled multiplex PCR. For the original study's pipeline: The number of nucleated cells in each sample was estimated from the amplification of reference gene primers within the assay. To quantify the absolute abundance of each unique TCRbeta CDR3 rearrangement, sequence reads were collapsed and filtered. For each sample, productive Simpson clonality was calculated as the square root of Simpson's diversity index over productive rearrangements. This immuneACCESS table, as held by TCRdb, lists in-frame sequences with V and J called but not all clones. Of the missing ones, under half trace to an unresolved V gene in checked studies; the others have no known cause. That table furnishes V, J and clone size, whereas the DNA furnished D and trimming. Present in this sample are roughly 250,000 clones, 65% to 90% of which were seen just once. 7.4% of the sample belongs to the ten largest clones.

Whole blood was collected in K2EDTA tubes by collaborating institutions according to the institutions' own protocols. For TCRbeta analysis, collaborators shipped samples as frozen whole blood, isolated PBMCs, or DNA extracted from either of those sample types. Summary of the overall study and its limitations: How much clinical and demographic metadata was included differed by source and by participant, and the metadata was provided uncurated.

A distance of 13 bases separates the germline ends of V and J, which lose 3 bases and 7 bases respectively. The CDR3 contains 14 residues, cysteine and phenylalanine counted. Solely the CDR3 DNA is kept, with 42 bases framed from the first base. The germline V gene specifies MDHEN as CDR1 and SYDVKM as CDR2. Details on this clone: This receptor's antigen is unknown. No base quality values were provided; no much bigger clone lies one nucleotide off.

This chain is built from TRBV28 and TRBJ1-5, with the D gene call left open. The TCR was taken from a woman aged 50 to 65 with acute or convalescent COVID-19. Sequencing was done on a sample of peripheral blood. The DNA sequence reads TGTGCCAGCAGTTTTGAGAGGGAACGACAGCCCCAGCATTTT. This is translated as CASSFERERQPQHF.